These 16 T cell receptor beta chains came from one sample sequenced in a study of blood T cell repertoires in COVID-19. The data were produced by immunoSEQ multiplex PCR, yet TCRdb's version contains in-frame clones alone and is incomplete. The table records 350,000 to 450,000 clones, 75% to 90% of them present only once. The sample was peripheral blood. Every receptor here comes from a woman aged 55-69 years with COVID-19, enrolled during active disease.

The chain has TRBV5-1 and TRBJ1-1; D not resolved. Germline V gene data show CDR1 as SGHRS and CDR2 as YFSETQ. This CDR3 has 12 residues. The V gene lost 8 bases and the J gene lost 1 base, with 9 bases spanning the gap. CDR3 DNA sequence: TGCGCCAGACCGGGTGAGAACACTGAAGCTTTCTTT. Translated: CARPGENTEAFF.

Here the CDR3 reads CAWSGDSGGFYEQYF. In nucleotides, the CDR3 is TGTGCCTGGAGTGGAGATAGCGGGGGGTTCTACGAGCAGTACTTC. The J gene is TRBJ2-7, the V gene TRBV30, with 10 bases lining up with TRBD2. The germline V gene encodes CDR1 GTSNPN and CDR2 SVGIG (reference sequence). Trimming took 1 base from V and 3 from J; bases not matched to a gene: 6. The CDR3 length is 15 residues. Based on the CDR3 plus reference TRBV30 and TRBJ2-7, the full variable domain is SQTIHQWPATLVQPVGSPLSLECTVEGTSNPNLYWYRQAAGRGLQLLFYSVGIGQISSEVPQNLSASRPQDRQFILSSKKLLLSDSGFYLCAWSGDSGGFYEQYFGPGTRLTVT.

This chain joins TRBV11-2 and TRBJ2-3; 13 bases align to TRBD2. CDR1 and CDR2 (germline): SGHAT, FQNNGV. Germline trimming cut 4 bases from V and 2 bases from J; bases unmatched to any gene: 3. This CDR3 comprises 16 residues. DNA for the CDR3: TGTGCCAGCAGCTCCGGACTAGCGGGGGTCACAGATACGCAGTATTTT. This sequence encodes CASSSGLAGVTDTQYF.

V gene TRBV19 combines with J gene TRBJ1-2, with D uncertain. Trimming stripped 2 bases from V and 0 bases from J, with 7 bases between. The CDR3 covers 14 residues. The germline gives CDR1 LNHDA, CDR2 SQIVND (reference sequence). The CDR3, as DNA: TGTGCCAGTAGTATAAGCATGGCTAACTATGGCTACACCTTC. Translated, it gives CASSISMANYGYTF.

In this sample, this clone turned up once. J is TRBJ2-1 and V is TRBV7-3; D remains ambiguous. The germline CDR1 and CDR2 sequences are SGHTA and FQGTGA. The CDR3 is made up of 14 amino acids. V was cut by 1 base and J by 3 bases, with 7 bases left in between. In nucleotides, the CDR3 is TGTGCCAGCAGCTTAATGATGAGCTACAATGAGCAGTTCTTC. This translates into CASSLMMSYNEQFF.

This clone was seen just once. The chain has TRBV5-1 and TRBJ1-1; D possibly corresponds to TRBD1 (6 bases). This CDR3 contains 15 residues. In germline, CDR1 is SGHRS, CDR2 YFSETQ. V was shortened by 5 bases and J by 3 bases, with 17 bases between the two germline ends. CDR3 nucleotide sequence: TGCGCCAGCAGGTTCGTCTCTCAGGGGCACACTGAAGCTTTCTTT. Its translation is CASRFVSQGHTEAFF.

The gene calls are TRBV28 and TRBJ2-2, with unresolved D. This CDR3 comprises 12 residues. Germline CDR1 and CDR2: MDHEN and SYDVKM. CDR3 coding DNA: TGTGGGGCAGCCACGAACACCGGGGAGCTGTTTTTT. The encoded protein is CGAATNTGELFF.

This chain joins TRBV19 and TRBJ2-7, with 10 bases that match TRBD1. The junction had 3 bases not matched to a gene; V was cut back by 1 base and J by 6 bases. The CDR3 extends over 14 amino acids. CDR1 is LNHDA, CDR2 SQIVND, per germline (reference sequence). CDR3 loop: CASSIGQGAAEQYF. The CDR3 DNA follows: TGTGCCAGTAGTATAGGACAGGGGGCGGCCGAGCAGTACTTC.

This clone showed up just once. Here the CDR3 DNA reads TGTGCCAGCAGCATCTCGGGAGGCCAAGAGACCCAGTACTTC. The encoded protein is CASSISGGQETQYF. This chain uses TRBV7-9 with TRBJ2-5, with 7 bases aligning to TRBD2. Germline V lookup: CDR1 SEHNR, CDR2 FQNEAQ (reference sequence). CDR3 length: 14 amino acids. Trimming removed 5 bases from V and 1 base from J; junction bases left unmatched: 4.

The V gene is TRBV7-2, the J gene TRBJ2-2; 7 bases line up with TRBD1. This CDR3 comprises 18 residues. Germline-derived CDR1 and CDR2 are SGHTA and FQGNSA. Trimming removed 2 bases from V and 8 bases from J; junction bases left unmatched: 17. CDR3 DNA: TGTGCCAGCAGCTTATTAGGGCACGGGACAGCCTTTTATGGGGAGCTGTTTTTT. Residues: CASSLLGHGTAFYGELFF.

CDR3: CASSLSFSGGADTQYF. The CDR3 DNA reads TGTGCCAGCAGCTTAAGCTTTAGCGGGGGGGCAGATACGCAGTATTTT. V is TRBV7-3 and J is TRBJ2-3; 11 bases align to TRBD2. CDR3 length equals 16 residues. V shed 1 base and J 4 bases; nucleotides not matched to a gene: 4. Germline CDR1 SGHTA, CDR2 FQGTGA.

This clone has more than one count but fewer than ten. The rearrangement links TRBV6-6 to TRBJ1-5; no clear D gene. The germline CDR1 and CDR2 sequences are MNHNY and SVGAGI (reference sequence). CDR3 length equals 13 residues. Deletions cut 3 bases from V and 8 bases from J, with 11 bases between. DNA for the CDR3: TGTGCCAGCAGTTATGTATCGCGAGAGCCCCAGCATTTT. This codes for CASSYVSREPQHF.

The V gene is TRBV11-2, the J gene TRBJ1-2, with 9 positions matching TRBD1. Germline V lookup: CDR1 SGHAT, CDR2 FQNNGV. This CDR3 region has 13 residues. Germline trimming cut 8 bases from V and 7 bases from J; bases unmatched to any gene: 8. DNA for the CDR3: TGTGCCAGCCGGACAGGGGAAGGTGCTGGCTACACCTTC. It encodes CASRTGEGAGYTF. The full variable domain, its missing parts supplied by reference TRBV11-2 and TRBJ1-2, is EAGVAQSPRYKIIEKRQSVAFWCNPISGHATLYWYQQILGQGPKLLIQFQNNGVVDDSQLPKDRFSAERLKGVDSTLKIQPAKLEDSAVYLCASRTGEGAGYTFGSGTRLTVV.

In the case of this clone: Just one base apart from a much larger clone, this may be a read error. This CDR3 is also generated by other DNA sequences in the sample. This chain links TRBV5-1 with TRBJ2-7, with 7 bases aligning to TRBD1. Germline V gives CDR1 SGHRS, CDR2 YFSETQ. The CDR3 spans 13 residues. With V trimmed by 3 bases and J by 0 bases, 0 bases remained unmatched. The CDR3 nucleotides are TGCGCCAGCAGCTGGGACAGCTCCTACGAGCAGTACTTC. Residues: CASSWDSSYEQYF.

This rearrangement joins TRBV4-3 to TRBJ2-3; possible D gene TRBD1, 6 bases. Trimming cost V 0 bases and J 2 bases, with 21 bases left between them. This CDR3 is built from 19 residues. Looked up from germline, CDR1 is LGHNA and CDR2 is YSLEER. The CDR3 coding sequence is TGCGCCAGCAGCCAAGATGGGGTGTCAGGGGCCGGTACCACAGATACGCAGTATTTT. It specifies CASSQDGVSGAGTTDTQYF.

V usage is TRBV6-1 and J usage is TRBJ2-3; TRBD2 matches at 8 bases. The length of the CDR3 is 15 residues. With 2 bases clipped from V and 3 bases from J, the junction kept 4 bases outside the gene matches. Germline V gene sequence: CDR1 MNHNS, CDR2 SASEGT. This chain's CDR3 is CASSEWRGVTDTQYF. CDR3 nucleotides: TGTGCCAGCAGTGAATGGCGGGGGGTGACAGATACGCAGTATTTT.